These 26 T cell receptor beta chains share one sample of origin, sequenced in a study of blood T cell repertoires in COVID-19. Measured with immunoSEQ multiplex PCR; TCRdb has only the in-frame clones, and not every one. The sample consists of 38,000 or so clones, about 81% of them appearing once. Sequenced sample: peripheral blood. The receptors derive from a human donor in a cohort sampled during active or convalescent COVID-19. The donor label of this sample is uncertain.

The genes are TRBV3-1 (or the pseudogene TRBV3-2) and TRBJ2-7, with a tentative D call TRBD2 (6 bases). Trimming left V 10 bases short and J 0 bases short, with 13 bases between. Germline V gene lookup returns CDR1 LGHDT and CDR2 YNNKEL (reference sequence). CDR3 length equals 13 residues. CDR3 sequence: CATSGLHSYEQYF. The DNA for the CDR3 is TGTGCCACCTCGGGACTCCACTCCTACGAGCAGTACTTC.

The chain joins TRBV21-1 to TRBJ2-1; TRBD2 is taken as the D call from the table, unchecked against the DNA. TRBV21-1 is noted as a pseudogene. This CDR3 contains 15 residues. CDR3 in amino acids: CARDPREIPYNEQFF. The CDR3 DNA is TGTGCCCGAGATCCCCGGGAGATACCCTACAATGAGCAGTTCTTC.

CDR3 DNA: TGTGCCAGCAGTATCCCTTTGGCGGTACAAGAGACCCAGTACTTC. Its translation: CASSIPLAVQETQYF. V gene TRBV6-6 combines with J gene TRBJ2-5; D unclear. Trimming took 5 bases from V and 2 from J, leaving 15 bases between them. In germline, CDR1 is MNHNY, CDR2 SVGAGI (reference sequence). There are 15 residues in the CDR3.

This sequence joins TRBV10-3 and TRBJ1-3, with D tentatively TRBD1 (6 bases). Looked up from germline, CDR1 is ENHRY and CDR2 is SYGVKD. The CDR3 has 15 amino acids. Deletions cut 0 bases from V and 4 bases from J, with 10 bases between. CDR3 residues: CAISESPGVGNTIYF. The CDR3 DNA sequence: TGTGCCATCAGTGAGTCCCCAGGGGTAGGAAACACCATATATTTT.

V usage is TRBV5-1 and J usage is TRBJ2-1; possibly TRBD1 for D (6 bases). This CDR3 spans 15 amino acids. From germline, CDR1 is SGHRS and CDR2 YFSETQ. Trimming left V 4 bases short and J 8 bases short, with 19 bases between. The DNA of the CDR3 is TGCGCCAGCAGCCCATTAAAGGGACAAGGGGATGAGCAGTTCTTC. It codes for CASSPLKGQGDEQFF.

V is TRBV13 and J is TRBJ2-5, with D possibly matching TRBD2 (6 bases). Trimming left V 4 bases short and J 2 bases short, with 11 bases between. This CDR3 region has 14 residues. Per germline, CDR1 PRHDT and CDR2 FYEKMQ (reference sequence). CDR3: CASSSRGAQETQYF. The CDR3 DNA is TGTGCCAGCAGCTCCCGCGGGGCTCAAGAGACCCAGTACTTC.

V and J are TRBV6-5 and TRBJ2-1; D possibly corresponds to TRBD1 (6 bases). V dropped 7 bases and J dropped 9 bases, with 13 bases sitting between them. The CDR3 length is 12 residues. From germline, CDR1 is MNHEY and CDR2 SVGAGI. The CDR3 region has the DNA TGTGCCAGCACCCAATTAGGGGGTGAGCAGTTCTTC. Protein product: CASTQLGGEQFF.

This clone came up many times. CDR3 amino acids: CASSLVQIPEAFF. Written as DNA, the CDR3 is TGTGCCAGCAGCTTGGTACAGATCCCCGAAGCTTTCTTT. The gene calls are TRBV5-6 and TRBJ1-1; D unclear. Germline CDR1 reads SGHDT; CDR2 reads YYEEEE. The CDR3 is 13 residues long. The V gene lost 0 bases and the J gene lost 8 bases, with 11 bases spanning the gap.

The rearrangement links TRBV6-5 to TRBJ2-7; TRBD2 matches 7 bases. V dropped 6 bases and J dropped 6; count of bases not matched to a gene: 14. This CDR3 has 15 amino acids. CDR1 MNHEY and CDR2 SVGAGI come from the germline V gene. In DNA, the CDR3 is TGTGCCAGCAGGGGACTACAAGATGTCCCCTTCGAGCAGTACTTC. Encoded protein: CASRGLQDVPFEQYF.

This chain uses TRBV6-5 with TRBJ1-2, with 7 positions matching TRBD1. Germline assignment: CDR1 MNHEY and CDR2 SVGAGI. The CDR3 has 15 amino acids. V dropped 6 bases and J dropped 0; count of bases not matched to a gene: 7. Here the CDR3 reads CASRNPGTANYGYTF. The CDR3, as DNA: TGTGCCAGCAGAAACCCCGGGACAGCTAACTATGGCTACACCTTC.

This clone was counted a few times. The gene calls are TRBV6-2 or TRBV6-3 and TRBJ1-5, with 7 nucleotides matching TRBD1. Germline assignment: CDR1 MNHEY and CDR2 SVGEGT. The CDR3 has 15 amino acids. The V gene end was trimmed by 5 bases and the J gene end by 1 base; junction bases not matched to a gene: 5. This CDR3 is CASSIQGKSNQPQHF. CDR3 bases: TGTGCCAGCAGTATACAGGGGAAGAGCAATCAGCCCCAGCATTTT.

The chain recombines TRBV24-1 with TRBJ2-4, with a tentative D call TRBD2 (5 bases). Germline V lookup: CDR1 KGHDR, CDR2 SFDVKD. There are 14 residues in the CDR3. Trimming left V 3 bases short and J 9 bases short, with 14 bases between. CDR3: CATSDTDGGGIQYF. DNA of the CDR3: TGTGCCACCAGTGATACCGACGGTGGAGGCATTCAGTACTTC.

This clone has a single count. This sequence joins TRBV3-1 (or the pseudogene TRBV3-2) and TRBJ1-2; unclear D gene. In germline, CDR1 is LGHDT, CDR2 YNNKEL (reference sequence). V was cut by 2 bases and J by 4 bases, with 11 bases left in between. The CDR3 is made up of 14 amino acids. In nucleotides, the CDR3 is TGTGCCAGCAGCCAATTAGGGCGGGGCTATGGCTACACCTTC. Amino acid sequence: CASSQLGRGYGYTF.

Points on this clone: One end of the junction is discordant with germline, which a read error may explain. V gene TRBV30 combines with J gene TRBJ2-7, with 14 bases lining up with TRBD2. The germline V gene encodes CDR1 GTSNPN and CDR2 SVGIG (reference sequence). CDR3 length: 15 amino acids. The CDR3 spells CAWTSRTSGRYGQYF. The CDR3, as DNA: TGTGCCTGGACCTCTAGGACTAGCGGGAGGTACGGGCAGTACTTC.

The chain has TRBV7-9 and TRBJ2-1; 15 bases line up with TRBD2. Germline V gene lookup returns CDR1 SEHNR and CDR2 FQNEAQ (reference sequence). CDR3 size: 18 residues. The V gene end was trimmed by 1 base and the J gene end by 7 bases; junction bases not matched to a gene: 8. The CDR3 nucleotides read TGTGCCAGCAGCTTAGTCTCTGGGGGGACTAGCGGGAGGAATGAGCAGTTCTTC. Amino acid sequence: CASSLVSGGTSGRNEQFF. Combining the CDR3 with reference TRBV7-9 and TRBJ2-1 gives the whole variable domain DTGVSQNPRHKITKRGQNVTFRCDPISEHNRLYWYRQTLGQGPEFLTYFQNEAQLEKSRLLSDRFSAERPKGSFSTLEIQRTEQGDSAMYLCASSLVSGGTSGRNEQFFGPGTRLTVL.

This rearrangement joins TRBV6-4 to TRBJ1-5, with D maybe TRBD1 (6 bases). This CDR3 has 13 residues. Germline V gene sequence: CDR1 MRHNA, CDR2 SNTAGT. V lost 5 bases and J 3 bases, leaving 8 bases between the germline ends. The CDR3 spells CASSTGYNQPQHF. CDR3 bases: TGTGCCAGCAGTACAGGGTACAATCAGCCCCAGCATTTT.

The chain employs TRBV7-2 and TRBJ1-3; D not certain. Germline CDR1 SGHTA, CDR2 FQGNSA. The CDR3 has 15 residues. Trimming removed 0 bases at V and 1 base at J, with 7 bases between. The CDR3, as DNA: TGTGCCAGCAGCTTAGCGTGGCATTCTGGAAACACCATATATTTT. It specifies CASSLAWHSGNTIYF.

This clone occurred once. V is TRBV12-5 and J is TRBJ2-7, with D possibly matching TRBD1 (7 bases). The germline V and J ends were trimmed by 0 bases and 3 bases, with 18 bases remaining between them. The CDR3 sequence is 17 residues long. Germline values: CDR1 LGHNT, CDR2 FRNRAP. CDR3 amino acids: CASGLVGGGAVGYEQYF. CDR3 nucleotides: TGTGCTAGTGGTTTGGTCGGAGGGGGCGCCGTTGGCTACGAGCAGTACTTC. The variable domain in full, with the rest retrieved from reference TRBV12-5 and TRBJ2-7, is DARVTQTPRHKVTEMGQEVTMRCQPILGHNTVFWYRQTMMQGLELLAYFRNRAPLDDSGMPKDRFSAEMPDATLATLKIQPSEPRDSAVYFCASGLVGGGAVGYEQYFGPGTRLTVT.

The chain has TRBV12-3 or TRBV12-4 and TRBJ2-2; unclear D gene. The CDR3 extends over 13 amino acids. Trimming shortened V by 4 bases and J by 5 bases, and 8 bases separated the two germline ends. This CDR3 reads CASSSRWTGELFF. The CDR3, as DNA: TGTGCCAGCAGTTCCCGGTGGACCGGGGAGCTGTTTTTT.

CDR3 in DNA: TGTGCCAGCCGACAGGGGATTTCAGGCTCCTACGAGCAGTACTTC. This translates into CASRQGISGSYEQYF. The chain links TRBV5-5 to TRBJ2-7, with 8 bases identical to TRBD1. Germline assignment: CDR1 SGHKS and CDR2 YYEKEE (reference sequence). Losses at the gene ends were 7 bases for V and 0 bases for J; bases not matched to a gene: 9. The CDR3 has 15 amino acids.

This chain joins TRBV5-1 and TRBJ2-7; unclear D gene. With 2 bases removed from V and 0 bases from J, the gap between germline ends came to 9 bases. The CDR3 runs to 14 residues. Per germline, CDR1 SGHRS and CDR2 YFSETQ. The CDR3 DNA reads as TGCGCCAGCAGCTTACGCGGTGGCTCCTACGAGCAGTACTTC. Its protein product is CASSLRGGSYEQYF.

The chain recombines TRBV5-6 with TRBJ2-5; 7 bases map to TRBD2. CDR1 and CDR2 from the germline V gene are SGHDT and YYEEEE. The CDR3 runs to 16 residues. V shed 4 bases, J shed 0 bases, and the junction held 9 bases outside the gene matches. The CDR3 sequence: CASSPRAGQNQETQYF. DNA of the CDR3: TGTGCCAGCAGCCCCCGAGCGGGGCAGAACCAAGAGACCCAGTACTTC.

This clone was picked up one time. This chain joins TRBV4-2 and TRBJ1-6, with 10 bases aligning to TRBD1. The V segment lost 4 bases and the J segment 10 bases; nucleotides outside the gene matches: 7. The germline gives CDR1 LGHNA, CDR2 YNFKEQ. The CDR3 runs to 15 residues. CDR3 sequence reads: CASSLPGQGQSPLHF. CDR3 coding DNA: TGTGCCAGCAGCCTGCCGGGACAGGGGCAATCACCCCTCCACTTT.

The chain employs TRBV7-8 and TRBJ2-2; 10 positions match TRBD1. Germline CDR1 is SGHVS and CDR2 is FQNEAQ. This CDR3 has 17 amino acids. The J segment lost 0 bases and the V segment lost 2 bases, leaving 3 bases of the junction unmatched. CDR3 amino acids: CASSLRTGGANTGELFF. In DNA, the CDR3 is TGTGCCAGCAGCTTACGGACAGGGGGGGCGAACACCGGGGAGCTGTTTTTT.

This chain uses TRBV10-3 with TRBJ2-3, with 10 bases matching TRBD2. Per germline, CDR1 ENHRY and CDR2 SYGVKD. Trimming at V came to 3 bases and at J to 3 bases, leaving 3 bases not matched to a gene. CDR3 size: 15 residues. The CDR3 DNA reads as TGTGCCATCAGTGATACTAGCGGGGATACAGATACGCAGTATTTT. It specifies CAISDTSGDTDTQYF.

V is TRBV2 and J is TRBJ1-2, with D unresolved. Trimming took off 6 bases at V and 8 bases at J, with 16 bases between the two ends. CDR1 is SNHLY and CDR2 is FYNNEI in the germline V gene. The CDR3 is 13 residues long. CDR3 bases: TGTGCCAGCAGGGAAAGTGTTTCAGGCGGCTACACCTTC. It is translated as CASRESVSGGYTF.